This T cell receptor beta chain was captured by sequencing in a study of monozygotic twins with cystic fibrosis (dated by TCRdb to about 2021). Concerning the study at large: Barcoded libraries were made from roughly 2.7 micrograms of fragmented DNA using approximately 15 PCR cycles. The study compared TCR beta repertoires within and between 16 monozygotic twin pairs with cystic fibrosis to assess genetic influence on V and J gene usage. Made up mostly of children and adolescents, the cohort included ten female and six male twin pairs ranging in age from roughly 2.0 to 40 years, with a median of about 8.6 years. Data for three of the twin pairs had previously been reported in another context. On the day of blood sampling, twins were ranked among 850 to 1,100 cohort participants for weight-for-height and for FEVPerc (FEV1 disease centile). Findings and caveats that apply to the study as a whole: In 13 of 16 pairs, V gene usage most closely resembled the co-twin's, and the same held for J usage in 8 of 16 pairs, a pattern suggesting genetic constraints. Only a small cohort was studied, and no association of shared CDR3 numbers with age, concordance or disease severity was found. Simpson clonality was generally low (median about 0.009), suggesting a naive-dominated repertoire, with higher clonality in the most severely affected patients. Significantly higher nucleotide-identical clonotype sharing was observed within monozygotic CF twin pairs than between unrelated CF individuals (P = 0.000026, Mann-Whitney).

The twin pairs came from the European Cystic Fibrosis Twin and Sibling Study Cohort, which recruited patients from roughly 160 CF clinics across 14 European countries. Zygosity and CFTR genotype were verified in-house, with zygosity tested by multiplex PCR of nine short tandem repeat loci. Peripheral blood was sampled from each twin, with clinical parameters recorded on the day of blood sampling. Phenol/chloroform extraction was used to isolate genomic DNA from peripheral blood cells, and the DNA was then kept in TE buffer at 4 degrees C. Turning to this clone: Its antigen is still unknown. No much larger clonotype is one base removed from it; base qualities were not supplied.

TCR beta CDR3 regions were amplified by multiplex PCR using the immunoSEQ immune profiling system, following the manufacturer's instructions. Sequencing was performed on an Illumina NextSeq system. The paper's data handling went like this. The immunoSEQ Analyzer platform handled processing of the sequence data, and clonality was calculated by taking the square root of Simpson's index of productive rearrangements. V and J usage similarity was measured by Jensen-Shannon distance, and CDR3 generation probabilities were computed with OLGA. The immuneACCESS database (August 2020) and VDJdb (December 2020) were searched for shared CDR3 sequences. Not all clones reach the TCRdb copy of this immuneACCESS table, which keeps in-frame sequences only. Checked studies attribute under half of the gap to unresolved V genes and leave the rest unexplained. The DNA gave D and trimming, while V, J and clone size come from that table. Counted in this sample were about 26,000 clones; 95% to 98% of them appeared once. The top ten clones comprise around 2.5% of the sample.

The sequence came from a girl aged 2 to 9 with cystic fibrosis. The sample comprised blood.

CDR3 protein: CASSAGTGRSKNIQYF. The DNA sequence reads TGTGCCAGTAGTGCCGGGACCGGCAGGTCCAAAAACATTCAGTACTTC. The rearrangement joined TRBV19 to TRBJ2-4, with the D call perhaps TRBD1 or TRBD2, as 5 bases match in each case. V and J lose 5 bases and 2 bases, and a span of 16 bases separates them. The germline V gene (reference sequence) yields LNHDA for CDR1 and SQIVND for CDR2. The CDR3 covers 16 residues, taking in both the cysteine and the phenylalanine. Only CDR3 DNA remains: 48 bases, in frame from the first base.